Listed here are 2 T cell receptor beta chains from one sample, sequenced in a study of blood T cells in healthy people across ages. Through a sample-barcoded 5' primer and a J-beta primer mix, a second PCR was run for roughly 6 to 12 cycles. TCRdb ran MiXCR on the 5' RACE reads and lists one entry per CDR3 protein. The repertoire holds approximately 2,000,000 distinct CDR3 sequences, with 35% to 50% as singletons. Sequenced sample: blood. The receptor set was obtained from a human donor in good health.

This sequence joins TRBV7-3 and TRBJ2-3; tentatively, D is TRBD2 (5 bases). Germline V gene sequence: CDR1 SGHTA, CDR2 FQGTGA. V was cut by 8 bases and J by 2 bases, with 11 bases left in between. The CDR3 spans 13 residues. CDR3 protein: CASGGDNTDTQYF. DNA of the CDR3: TGTGCCAGCGGAGGTGACAACACAGATACGCAGTATTTT.

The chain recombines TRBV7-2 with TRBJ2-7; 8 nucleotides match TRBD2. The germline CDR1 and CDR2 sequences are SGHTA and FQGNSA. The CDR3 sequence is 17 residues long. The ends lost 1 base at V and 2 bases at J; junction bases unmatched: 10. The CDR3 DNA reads TGTGCCAGCAGCTTAGGGATCGGGGGGGCGGGTGCCTACGAGCAGTACTTC. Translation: CASSLGIGGAGAYEQYF. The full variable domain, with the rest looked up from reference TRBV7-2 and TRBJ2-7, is GAGVSQSPSNKVTEKGKDVELRCDPISGHTALYWYRQSLGQGLEFLIYFQGNSAPDKSGLPSDRFSAERTGGSVSTLTIQRTQQEDSAVYLCASSLGIGGAGAYEQYFGPGTRLTVT.